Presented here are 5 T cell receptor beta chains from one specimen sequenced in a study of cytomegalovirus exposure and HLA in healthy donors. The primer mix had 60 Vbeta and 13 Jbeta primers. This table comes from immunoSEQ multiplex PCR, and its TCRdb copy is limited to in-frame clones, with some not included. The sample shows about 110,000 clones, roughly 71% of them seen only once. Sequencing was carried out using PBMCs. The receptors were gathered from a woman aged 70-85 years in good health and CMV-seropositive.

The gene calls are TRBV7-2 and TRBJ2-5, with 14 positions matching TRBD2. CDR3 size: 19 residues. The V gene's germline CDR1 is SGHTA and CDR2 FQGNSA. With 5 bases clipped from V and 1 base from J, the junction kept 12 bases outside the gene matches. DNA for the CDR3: TGTGCCAGCAGCCAGCGACTAGCGGGGGGGTATTCGAGCCAAGAGACCCAGTACTTC. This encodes CASSQRLAGGYSSQETQYF. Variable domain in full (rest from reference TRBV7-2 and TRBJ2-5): GAGVSQSPSNKVTEKGKDVELRCDPISGHTALYWYRQSLGQGLEFLIYFQGNSAPDKSGLPSDRFSAERTGGSVSTLTIQRTQQEDSAVYLCASSQRLAGGYSSQETQYFGPGTRLLVL.

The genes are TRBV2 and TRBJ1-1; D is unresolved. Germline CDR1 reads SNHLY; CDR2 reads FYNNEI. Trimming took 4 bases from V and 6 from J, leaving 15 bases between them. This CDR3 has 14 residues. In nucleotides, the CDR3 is TGTGCCAGCAGTGTTGGGCTGGGAGTCCCTGAAGCTTTCTTT. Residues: CASSVGLGVPEAFF.

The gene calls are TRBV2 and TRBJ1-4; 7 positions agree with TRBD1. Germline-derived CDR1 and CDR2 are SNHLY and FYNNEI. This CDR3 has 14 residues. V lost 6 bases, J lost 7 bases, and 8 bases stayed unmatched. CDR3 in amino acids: CASRSEGAGEKLFF. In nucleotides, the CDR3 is TGTGCCAGCAGGTCGGAGGGGGCCGGTGAAAAACTGTTTTTT.

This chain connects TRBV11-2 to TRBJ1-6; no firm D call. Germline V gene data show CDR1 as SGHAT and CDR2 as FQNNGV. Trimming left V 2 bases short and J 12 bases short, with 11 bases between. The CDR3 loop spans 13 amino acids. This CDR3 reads CASSLSSLQPLHF. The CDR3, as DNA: TGTGCCAGCAGCTTATCCTCACTGCAACCCCTCCACTTT.

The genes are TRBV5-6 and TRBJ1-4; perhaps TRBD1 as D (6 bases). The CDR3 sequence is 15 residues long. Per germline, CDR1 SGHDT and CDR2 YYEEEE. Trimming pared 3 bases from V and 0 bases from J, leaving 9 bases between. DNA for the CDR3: TGTGCCAGCAGCTCGCGGACAGCAACTAATGAAAAACTGTTTTTT. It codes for CASSSRTATNEKLFF.